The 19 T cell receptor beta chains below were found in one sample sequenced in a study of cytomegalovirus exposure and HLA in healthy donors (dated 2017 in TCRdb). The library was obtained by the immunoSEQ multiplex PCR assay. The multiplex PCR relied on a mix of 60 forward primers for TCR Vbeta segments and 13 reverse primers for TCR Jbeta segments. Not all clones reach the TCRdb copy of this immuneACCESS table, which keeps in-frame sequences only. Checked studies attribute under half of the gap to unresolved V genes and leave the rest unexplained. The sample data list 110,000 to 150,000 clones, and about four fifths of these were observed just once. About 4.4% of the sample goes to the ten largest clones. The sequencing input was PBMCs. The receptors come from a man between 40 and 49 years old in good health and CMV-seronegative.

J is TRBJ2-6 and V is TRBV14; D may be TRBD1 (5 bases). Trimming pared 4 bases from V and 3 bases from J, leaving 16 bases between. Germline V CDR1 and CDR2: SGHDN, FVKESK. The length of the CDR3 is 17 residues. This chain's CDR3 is CASSRAISGHGANVLTF. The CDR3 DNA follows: TGTGCCAGCAGCCGAGCTATTTCAGGGCATGGGGCCAACGTCCTGACTTTC.

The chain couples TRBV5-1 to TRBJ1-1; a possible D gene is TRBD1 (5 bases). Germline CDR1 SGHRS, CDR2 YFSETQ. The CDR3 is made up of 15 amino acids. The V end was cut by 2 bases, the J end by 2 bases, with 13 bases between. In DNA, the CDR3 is TGCGCCAGCAGCTTTTCGGGGGTAGAAAACACTGAAGCTTTCTTT. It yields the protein CASSFSGVENTEAFF.

Written as DNA, the CDR3 is TGTGCCAGCAGCTTGCAAGGACAGTATAATTCACCCCTCCACTTT. Protein: CASSLQGQYNSPLHF. The chain recombines TRBV5-8 with TRBJ1-6; weak D call: TRBD1 (6 bases). CDR1 SGHTS and CDR2 YDEGEE come from the germline V gene. Between the trimmed V and J ends, which lost 1 base and 4 bases, there was a span of 9 bases. This CDR3 is 15 amino acids long. Based on the CDR3 plus reference TRBV5-8 and TRBJ1-6, the full variable domain is EAGVTQSPTHLIKTRGQQATLRCSPISGHTSVYWYQQALGLGLQFLLWYDEGEERNRGNFPPRFSGRQFPNYSSELNVNALELEDSALYLCASSLQGQYNSPLHFGNGTRLTVT.

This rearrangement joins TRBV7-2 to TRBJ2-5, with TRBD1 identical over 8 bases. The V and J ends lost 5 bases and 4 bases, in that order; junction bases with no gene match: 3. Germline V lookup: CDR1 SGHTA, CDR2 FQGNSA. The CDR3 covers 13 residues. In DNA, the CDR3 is TGTGCCAGCAGCCAGGGACAGGTAGAGACCCAGTACTTC. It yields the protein CASSQGQVETQYF. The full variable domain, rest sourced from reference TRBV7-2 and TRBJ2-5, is GAGVSQSPSNKVTEKGKDVELRCDPISGHTALYWYRQSLGQGLEFLIYFQGNSAPDKSGLPSDRFSAERTGGSVSTLTIQRTQQEDSAVYLCASSQGQVETQYFGPGTRLLVL.

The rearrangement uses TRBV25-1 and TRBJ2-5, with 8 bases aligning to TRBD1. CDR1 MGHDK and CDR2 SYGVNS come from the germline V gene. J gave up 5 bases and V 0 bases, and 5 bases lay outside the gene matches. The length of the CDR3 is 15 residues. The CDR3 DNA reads TGTGCCAGCAGTGAATACGACAGGGGAAGGGAGACCCAGTACTTC. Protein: CASSEYDRGRETQYF.

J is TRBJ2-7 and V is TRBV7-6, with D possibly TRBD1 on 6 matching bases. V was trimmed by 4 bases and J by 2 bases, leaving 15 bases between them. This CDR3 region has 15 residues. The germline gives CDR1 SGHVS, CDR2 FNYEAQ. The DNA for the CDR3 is TGTGCCAGCAGCTCGCAGTCCGGGACACCCTACGAGCAGTACTTC. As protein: CASSSQSGTPYEQYF.

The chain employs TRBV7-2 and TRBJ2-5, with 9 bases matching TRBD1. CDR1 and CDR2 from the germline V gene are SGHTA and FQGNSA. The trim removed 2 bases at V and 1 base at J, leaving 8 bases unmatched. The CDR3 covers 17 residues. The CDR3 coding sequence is TGTGCCAGCAGCTTAATCGGGACAGGGCCTTTCCAAGAGACCCAGTACTTC. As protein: CASSLIGTGPFQETQYF.

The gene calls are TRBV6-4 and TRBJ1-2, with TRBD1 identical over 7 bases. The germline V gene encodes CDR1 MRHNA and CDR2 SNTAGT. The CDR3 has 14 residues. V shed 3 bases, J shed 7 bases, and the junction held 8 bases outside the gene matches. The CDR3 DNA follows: TGTGCCAGCAGTGAAAGTCAGGGGGTTGGTGGCTACACCTTC. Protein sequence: CASSESQGVGGYTF.

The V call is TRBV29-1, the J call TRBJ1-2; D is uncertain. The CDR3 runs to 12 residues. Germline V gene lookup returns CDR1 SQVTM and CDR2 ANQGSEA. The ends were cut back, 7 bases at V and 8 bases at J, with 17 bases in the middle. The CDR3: CSAAGRIGGYTF. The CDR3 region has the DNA TGCAGCGCCGCAGGTCGGATAGGAGGCTACACCTTC.

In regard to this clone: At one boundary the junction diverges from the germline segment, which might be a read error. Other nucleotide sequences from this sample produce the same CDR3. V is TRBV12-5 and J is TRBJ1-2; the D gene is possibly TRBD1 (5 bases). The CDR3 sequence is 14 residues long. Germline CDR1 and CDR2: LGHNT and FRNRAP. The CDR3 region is CASGFQGNNYGYTF. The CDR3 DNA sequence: TGTGCTAGCGGTTTTCAGGGAAATAACTATGGCTACACCTTC.

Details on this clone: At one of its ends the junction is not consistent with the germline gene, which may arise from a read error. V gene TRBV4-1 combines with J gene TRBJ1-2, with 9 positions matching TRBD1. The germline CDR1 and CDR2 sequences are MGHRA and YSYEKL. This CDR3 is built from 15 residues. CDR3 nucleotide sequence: TGCGCCAGCAGCCAAGATCGGGACAGGGTTGGTGGCTACCCCTTC. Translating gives CASSQDRDRVGGYPF.

The chain's CDR3 is CASSPTEAHVYGYTF. The CDR3 DNA follows: TGTGCCAGCAGCCCGACAGAGGCTCACGTCTATGGCTACACCTTC. V usage is TRBV27 and J usage is TRBJ1-2; perhaps TRBD1 as D (5 bases). Germline V gene data show CDR1 as MNHEY and CDR2 as SMNVEV (reference sequence). Trimming removed 6 bases at V and 4 bases at J, with 18 bases between. The CDR3 covers 15 residues.

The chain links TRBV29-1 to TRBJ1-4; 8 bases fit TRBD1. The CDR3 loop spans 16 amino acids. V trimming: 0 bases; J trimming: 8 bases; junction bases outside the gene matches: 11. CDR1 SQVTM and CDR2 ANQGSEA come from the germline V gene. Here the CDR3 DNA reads TGCAGCGTTGAAGATATCGCCGGGACAGGAGGAGAAAAACTGTTTTTT. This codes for CSVEDIAGTGGEKLFF.

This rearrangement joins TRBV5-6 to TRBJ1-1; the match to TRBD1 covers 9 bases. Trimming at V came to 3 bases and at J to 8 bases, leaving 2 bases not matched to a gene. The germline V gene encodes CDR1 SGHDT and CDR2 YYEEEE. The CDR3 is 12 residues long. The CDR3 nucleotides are TGTGCCAGCAGCTACGACAGGGGGGAAGCTTTCTTT. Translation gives CASSYDRGEAFF.

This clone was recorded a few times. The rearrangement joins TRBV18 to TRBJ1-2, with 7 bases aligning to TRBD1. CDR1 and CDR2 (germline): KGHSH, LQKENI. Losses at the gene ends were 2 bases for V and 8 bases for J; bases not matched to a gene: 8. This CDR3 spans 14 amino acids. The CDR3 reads CASSPADRVQGYTF. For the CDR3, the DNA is TGTGCCAGCTCACCAGCCGACAGGGTGCAGGGCTACACCTTC.

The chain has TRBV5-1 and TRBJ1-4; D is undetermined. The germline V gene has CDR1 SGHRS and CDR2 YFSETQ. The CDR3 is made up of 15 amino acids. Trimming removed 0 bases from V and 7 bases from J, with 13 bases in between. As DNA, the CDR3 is TGCGCCAGCAGCTTGGGGGCGCGGGGAGGTGAAAAACTGTTTTTT. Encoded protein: CASSLGARGGEKLFF.

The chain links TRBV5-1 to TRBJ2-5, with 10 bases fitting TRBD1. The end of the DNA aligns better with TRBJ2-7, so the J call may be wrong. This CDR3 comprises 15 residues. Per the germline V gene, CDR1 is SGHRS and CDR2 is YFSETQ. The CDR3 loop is CASSVTGQGKYEQYF. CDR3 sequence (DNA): TGCGCCAGCAGCGTAACGGGACAGGGGAAATACGAGCAGTACTTC.

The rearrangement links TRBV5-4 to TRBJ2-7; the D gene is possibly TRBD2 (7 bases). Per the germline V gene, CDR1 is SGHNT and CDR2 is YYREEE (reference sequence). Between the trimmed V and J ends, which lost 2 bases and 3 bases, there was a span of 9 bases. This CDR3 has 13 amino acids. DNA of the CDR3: TGTGCCAGCAGCTTAGGGGGGGACTACGAGCAGTACTTC. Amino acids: CASSLGGDYEQYF.

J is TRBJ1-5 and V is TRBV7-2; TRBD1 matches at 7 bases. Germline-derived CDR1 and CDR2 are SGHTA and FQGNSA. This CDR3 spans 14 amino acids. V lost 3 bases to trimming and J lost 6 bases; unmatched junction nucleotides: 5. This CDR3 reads CASSLTGSGQPQHF. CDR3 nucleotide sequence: TGTGCCAGCAGCTTGACAGGGTCGGGTCAGCCCCAGCATTTT. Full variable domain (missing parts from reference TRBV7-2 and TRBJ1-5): GAGVSQSPSNKVTEKGKDVELRCDPISGHTALYWYRQSLGQGLEFLIYFQGNSAPDKSGLPSDRFSAERTGGSVSTLTIQRTQQEDSAVYLCASSLTGSGQPQHFGDGTRLSIL.